This T cell receptor (beta chain) is drawn from a study of PD-L1 blockade in urothelial cancer. Study context: Chemotherapy regimens numbering 0 to 3 had been given to patients. Study outcomes and limitations: When measured at 3 weeks, tumor-associated blood clones expanded more in durable-benefit patients. Below-median pretreatment blood TCR clonality was associated with improved progression-free and overall survival.

Profiled with immunoSEQ multiplex PCR; TCRdb holds only in-frame clones, not every one. This sample has about 79,000 clones, with around 85% found just once. Time point: pretreatment peripheral blood. V lost 5 bases, J lost 6 bases, and 24 bases lay in between. The germline V gene has CDR1 SGHKS and CDR2 YYEKEE (reference sequence). This CDR3 is 16 amino acids long. Points on this clone: The antigen is undetermined.

This TCR came from a man between 60 and 70 years old with urothelial cancer. This material consisted of PBMCs, taken around atezolizumab (anti-PD-L1) treatment. The chain joins TRBV5-5 to TRBJ2-7; no firm D call. The chain's CDR3 is CASRAIDMAEAREQYF. CDR3 nucleotides: TGTGCCAGCAGGGCGATCGATATGGCCGAGGCTCGCGAGCAGTACTTC.